This TCR beta chain was captured in a study of blood T cell repertoires in COVID-19. Study details: From T cells, B-cell-depleted T cells, or PBMCs came the material, which was cDNA or gDNA.

Per the original methods: Amplification with reference gene primers provided the estimates of nucleated cell counts. Sequencing was performed with immunoSEQ multiplex PCR; in TCRdb, only in-frame clones are kept and a portion is missing. The V and J calls and clone size come from that table; D and trimming were worked out from the DNA. The sample has fewer than 150,000 clones, roughly 80% seen once. The germline V gene has CDR1 LGHDT and CDR2 YNNKEL (reference sequence). The CDR3 consists of 14 residues. V shed 1 base, J shed 2 bases, and the junction held 2 bases outside the gene matches. The sequence came from an older man with acute or convalescent COVID-19. Material: peripheral blood. The chain uses TRBV3-1 (or the pseudogene TRBV3-2) and TRBJ2-7; 7 bases map to TRBD2. This CDR3 reads CASSQAGGAYEQYF. The CDR3 DNA follows: TGTGCCAGCAGCCAAGCTGGGGGGGCCTACGAGCAGTACTTC.